This TCR beta chain comes out of a study of T cell responses to AZD1222 COVID-19 vaccine. The repertoire was sequenced with immunoSEQ multiplex PCR; TCRdb's copy has only in-frame clones and lacks some. The sample gives roughly 130,000 clones, 75% to 90% of which show up once; over 1.2% is in the top ten. There are 14 residues in the CDR3. Trimming stripped 5 bases from V and 5 bases from J, with 14 bases between. Sequenced material: peripheral blood, taken on day 0 of AZD1222 vaccination. The chain uses TRBV23-1 and TRBJ2-3; no reliable D call. TRBV23-1 is annotated as an ORF whose role is uncertain. The source of this sequence is an adult in good health. The CDR3 DNA follows: TGCGCCAGCAGTGTCAGCAGGATTCTAGATACGCAGTATTTT. Translation gives CASSVSRILDTQYF.